A single sample is the source of the 20 T cell receptor beta chains below, sequenced in a study of T-cell memory formation after mild COVID-19. TCRdb re-analysed the 5' RACE reads in MiXCR, keeping a single row per CDR3 protein. This repertoire shows about 50,000 distinct CDR3 sequences, 7% to 8% found once; its top ten account for approximately 1.4%. Source material: PBMCs or a T cell subset sorted from them (not recorded which). These receptors came from a young man who had mild COVID-19 (a few samples of this study predate the infection). Cell type and time point are not known.

This clonotype was seen ten or more times. V gene TRBV3-1 combines with J gene TRBJ2-1; 11 nucleotides agree with TRBD2. The V gene's germline CDR1 is LGHDT and CDR2 YNNKEL (reference sequence). After removal of 1 base from V and 6 bases from J, the junction contained 5 bases not matched to a gene. The CDR3 is made up of 16 amino acids. The CDR3, as DNA: TGTGCCAGCAGCCAAGGACTAGCGGGGTTGAGCAATGAGCAGTTCTTC. This codes for CASSQGLAGLSNEQFF.

The chain carries TRBV20-1 and TRBJ1-2; the D gene is possibly TRBD1 (5 bases). Looked up from germline, CDR1 is DFQATT and CDR2 is SNEGSKA (reference sequence). The germline V and J ends were trimmed by 3 bases and 4 bases, with 12 bases remaining between them. The CDR3 extends over 13 amino acids. CDR3 DNA: TGCAGTGCTAGTTCATTGGGGACCTATGGCTACACCTTC. Amino acids: CSASSLGTYGYTF.

The rearrangement uses TRBV20-1 and TRBJ2-7; possible D gene TRBD2, 7 bases. The CDR3 is made up of 14 amino acids. Deletions cut 2 bases from V and 2 bases from J, with 13 bases between. CDR1 is DFQATT and CDR2 is SNEGSKA in the germline V gene (reference sequence). CDR3 in DNA: TGCAGTGCTAGAACTTCGGGGGGCGCCTACGAGCAGTACTTC. Translation: CSARTSGGAYEQYF.

The chain recombines TRBV5-1 with TRBJ2-5, with 9 bases identical to TRBD1. The CDR3 is 14 residues long. V lost 5 bases and J lost 5; bases outside the gene matches: 7. Germline V CDR1 and CDR2: SGHRS, YFSETQ. CDR3 nucleotides: TGCGCCAGCAGGGCGACAGGGGGGATGGAGACCCAGTACTTC. This encodes CASRATGGMETQYF. Full variable domain (missing parts from reference TRBV5-1 and TRBJ2-5): KAGVTQTPRYLIKTRGQQVTLSCSPISGHRSVSWYQQTPGQGLQFLFEYFSETQRNKGNFPGRFSGRQFSNSRSEMNVSTLELGDSALYLCASRATGGMETQYFGPGTRLLVL.

The chain joins TRBV30 to TRBJ1-2; tentative D call: TRBD1 (5 bases). V dropped 5 bases and J dropped 4 bases, with 5 bases sitting between them. This CDR3 has 10 amino acids. The germline gives CDR1 GTSNPN, CDR2 SVGIG (reference sequence). In DNA, the CDR3 is TGTGCCTGGCAGGGCTATGGCTACACCTTC. Translating gives CAWQGYGYTF.

The chain carries TRBV12-3 or TRBV12-4 and TRBJ1-3, with D tentatively TRBD1 (5 bases). The CDR3 totals 13 residues. Trimming cost V 6 bases and J 4 bases, with 10 bases left between them. CDR3 sequence (DNA): TGTGCCAGCAGCCATCGACAGGGAAACACCATATATTTT. As protein: CASSHRQGNTIYF.

V gene TRBV4-2 combines with J gene TRBJ2-4; TRBD1 matches at 9 bases. CDR1 is LGHNA and CDR2 is YNFKEQ in the germline V gene. The CDR3 consists of 17 residues. V was pared by 4 bases and J by 0 bases, with 7 bases of the junction left unmatched. The CDR3 bases are TGTGCCAGCAGCCTCCGTCGGGACAGGGCAGCCAAAAACATTCAGTACTTC. Its protein is CASSLRRDRAAKNIQYF.

This clonotype was detected many times. The CDR3 is CSALRGQETQYF. The DNA for the CDR3 is TGCAGTGCCCTCCGGGGTCAAGAGACCCAGTACTTC. The rearrangement joins TRBV20-1 to TRBJ2-5; a possible D gene is TRBD2 (5 bases). The length of the CDR3 is 12 residues. Between the trimmed V and J ends, which lost 6 bases and 2 bases, there was a span of 10 bases. Germline CDR1 DFQATT, CDR2 SNEGSKA (reference sequence).

This clonotype was observed at least ten times. The chain carries TRBV12-3 or TRBV12-4 and TRBJ1-1, with D hard to call. The CDR3 covers 15 residues. Trimming shortened V by 2 bases and J by 4 bases, and 14 bases separated the two germline ends. The CDR3 bases are TGTGCCAGCAGTTTACAGGCAGGCGGGATCACTGAAGCTTTCTTT. It encodes CASSLQAGGITEAFF.

A few counts support this clonotype. The rearrangement links TRBV19 to TRBJ2-3; 8 positions match TRBD1. This CDR3 has 15 residues. In germline, CDR1 is LNHDA, CDR2 SQIVND (reference sequence). V shed 8 bases and J 3 bases; nucleotides not matched to a gene: 10. CDR3 nucleotides: TGTGCCAGTGCCCGACAGGGGATAGGTACAGATACGCAGTATTTT. Translation gives CASARQGIGTDTQYF. The whole variable domain, filled in from reference TRBV19 and TRBJ2-3, reads DGGITQSPKYLFRKEGQNVTLSCEQNLNHDAMYWYRQDPGQGLRLIYYSQIVNDFQKGDIAEGYSVSREKKESFPLTVTSAQKNPTAFYLCASARQGIGTDTQYFGPGTRLTVL.

The chain recombines TRBV5-1 with TRBJ1-2; 8 nucleotides line up with TRBD1. From germline, CDR1 is SGHRS and CDR2 YFSETQ. The CDR3 spans 15 residues. V trimming: 0 bases; J trimming: 10 bases; junction bases outside the gene matches: 11. The CDR3 reads CASSLGTGHANAYTF. In DNA form, the CDR3 reads TGCGCCAGCAGCTTGGGGACAGGGCATGCTAATGCCTACACCTTC. The whole variable domain, filled in from reference TRBV5-1 and TRBJ1-2, reads KAGVTQTPRYLIKTRGQQVTLSCSPISGHRSVSWYQQTPGQGLQFLFEYFSETQRNKGNFPGRFSGRQFSNSRSEMNVSTLELGDSALYLCASSLGTGHANAYTFGSGTRLTVV.

This clonotype was found a few times. The J gene is TRBJ1-5, the V gene TRBV6-4; D may be TRBD1 (5 bases). Trimming removed 2 bases from V and 6 bases from J, with 8 bases in between. CDR3 size: 13 residues. From germline, CDR1 is MRHNA and CDR2 SNTAGT. CDR3 region: CASSDEGIQPQHF. The CDR3 nucleotides are TGTGCCAGCAGTGACGAGGGGATTCAGCCCCAGCATTTT.

V usage is TRBV7-2 and J usage is TRBJ1-6; no reliable D call. Germline CDR1 is SGHTA and CDR2 is FQGNSA. The CDR3 is 15 residues long. Trimming cost V 1 base and J 4 bases, with 8 bases left between them. The CDR3 DNA reads TGTGCCAGCAGCTTAGGTCCAGGTTATAATTCACCCCTCCACTTT. This codes for CASSLGPGYNSPLHF.

As to this clonotype: Germline is not matched at one junction end, which may reflect a read error. The chain is built from TRBV10-3 and TRBJ2-1; D ambiguous. This CDR3 comprises 14 residues. Germline assignment: CDR1 ENHRY and CDR2 SYGVKD. CDR3 in amino acids: CANSGWMGNNEQFF. CDR3 sequence (DNA): TGTGCCAACAGTGGCTGGATGGGGAATAATGAGCAGTTCTTC.

At least ten counts were recorded for this clonotype. V and J are TRBV9 and TRBJ2-1; TRBD2 agrees at 14 bases. The ends lost 7 bases at V and 8 bases at J; junction bases unmatched: 5. The CDR3 extends over 14 amino acids. CDR1 SGDLS and CDR2 YYNGEE come from the germline V gene. For the CDR3, the DNA is TGTGCCAGCGATAGACTAGCGGGGGGGCATGAGCAGTTCTTC. Residues: CASDRLAGGHEQFF. The complete variable domain, with remaining parts taken from reference TRBV9 and TRBJ2-1, reads DSGVTQTPKHLITATGQRVTLRCSPRSGDLSVYWYQQSLDQGLQFLIQYYNGEERAKGNILERFSAQQFPDLHSELNLSSLELGDSALYFCASDRLAGGHEQFFGPGTRLTVL.

The chain joins TRBV6-5 to TRBJ2-3; a weak D match, TRBD1 (6 bases). Trimming left V 5 bases short and J 3 bases short, with 15 bases between. Germline V gene sequence: CDR1 MNHEY, CDR2 SVGAGI. The CDR3 consists of 15 residues. The DNA of the CDR3 is TGTGCCAGCAGTCTCCAGGGGCCCTATACAGATACGCAGTATTTT. Translated, it gives CASSLQGPYTDTQYF.

V and J are TRBV5-6 and TRBJ1-2; D is unclear. From germline, CDR1 is SGHDT and CDR2 YYEEEE. The CDR3 covers 16 residues. V dropped 4 bases and J dropped 0 bases, with 16 bases sitting between them. CDR3 amino acids: CASSPRPEYTNYGYTF. In nucleotides, the CDR3 is TGTGCCAGCAGCCCCCGACCGGAATACACTAACTATGGCTACACCTTC. Supplemented by reference TRBV5-6 and TRBJ1-2, the full variable domain reads DAGVTQSPTHLIKTRGQQVTLRCSPKSGHDTVSWYQQALGQGPQFIFQYYEEEERQRGNFPDRFSGHQFPNYSSELNVNALLLGDSALYLCASSPRPEYTNYGYTFGSGTRLTVV.

The chain couples TRBV5-5 to TRBJ2-5; possibly TRBD1 for D (6 bases). The CDR3 has 17 amino acids. The germline V and J ends were trimmed by 4 bases and 5 bases, with 24 bases remaining between them. CDR1 is SGHKS, CDR2 YYEKEE, per germline (reference sequence). The CDR3 DNA reads as TGTGCCAGCAGCAGGGTTCTGGGGGCAGGGGAGAGGGAGACCCAGTACTTC. Its translation: CASSRVLGAGERETQYF.

In its sample, this clonotype was seen a few times. V and J are TRBV5-6 and TRBJ2-7; D remains unclear. V lost 0 bases to trimming and J lost 7 bases, with 5 bases between them. Germline V gene lookup returns CDR1 SGHDT and CDR2 YYEEEE. This CDR3 is built from 11 residues. The CDR3 loop is CASSLEVEQYF. The CDR3 nucleotides read TGTGCCAGCAGCTTGGAGGTGGAGCAGTACTTC.

This clonotype was picked up a small number of times. This chain connects TRBV5-1 to TRBJ1-3; D remains ambiguous. The CDR3 has 14 amino acids. CDR1 and CDR2 (germline): SGHRS, YFSETQ. Trimming took 0 bases from V and 4 from J, leaving 8 bases between them. CDR3 coding DNA: TGCGCCAGCAGCTTGGCAGGTTACGGAAACACCATATATTTT. Encoded protein: CASSLAGYGNTIYF.